Detailed here is one TCR beta chain. Its target is not known. The sample originates from a study of T cell responses to AZD1222 COVID-19 vaccine. The study, taken as a whole, reports: It was only after the peak T cell response that any repertoires were sampled.

Generated by immunoSEQ multiplex PCR, the TCRdb table keeps only in-frame clones and is missing some. This table has tens of thousands of clones, about 87% appearing once. This CDR3 region has 12 residues. The germline V gene has CDR1 SGHDT and CDR2 YYEEEE. V was trimmed by 2 bases and J by 10 bases, leaving 7 bases between them. Sequencing was performed on peripheral blood, taken on day 0 of AZD1222 vaccination. The receptor comes from an adult in good health. V and J are TRBV5-6 and TRBJ1-6; no firm D call. CDR3 sequence: CASSFKESPLHF. Here the CDR3 DNA reads TGTGCCAGCAGCTTCAAAGAATCACCCCTCCACTTT.